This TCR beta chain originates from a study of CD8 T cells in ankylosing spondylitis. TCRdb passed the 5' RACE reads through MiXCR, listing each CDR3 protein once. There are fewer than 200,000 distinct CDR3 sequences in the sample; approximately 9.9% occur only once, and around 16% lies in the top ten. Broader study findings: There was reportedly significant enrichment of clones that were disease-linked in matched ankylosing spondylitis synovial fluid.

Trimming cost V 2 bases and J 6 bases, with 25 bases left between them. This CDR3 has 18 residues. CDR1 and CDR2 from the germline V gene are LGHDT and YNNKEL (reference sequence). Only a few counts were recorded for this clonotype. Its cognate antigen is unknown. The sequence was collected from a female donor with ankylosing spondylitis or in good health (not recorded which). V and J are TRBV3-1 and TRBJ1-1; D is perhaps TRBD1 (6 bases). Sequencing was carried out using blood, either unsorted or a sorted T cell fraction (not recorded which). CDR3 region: CASSQRAPRTDKEAEAFF. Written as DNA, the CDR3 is TGTGCCAGCAGCCAAAGGGCGCCTAGGACAGATAAGGAGGCTGAAGCTTTCTTT.